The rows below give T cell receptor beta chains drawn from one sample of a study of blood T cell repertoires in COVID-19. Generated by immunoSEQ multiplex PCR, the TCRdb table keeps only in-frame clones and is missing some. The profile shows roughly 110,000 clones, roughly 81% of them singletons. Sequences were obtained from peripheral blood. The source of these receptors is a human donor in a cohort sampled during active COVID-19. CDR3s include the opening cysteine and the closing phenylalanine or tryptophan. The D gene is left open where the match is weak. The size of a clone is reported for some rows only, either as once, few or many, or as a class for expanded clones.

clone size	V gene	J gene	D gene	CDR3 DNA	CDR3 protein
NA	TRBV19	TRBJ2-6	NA	TGTGCCAGTAGCCGGGGCTCTGGGGCCAACGTCCTGACTTTC	CASSRGSGANVLTF
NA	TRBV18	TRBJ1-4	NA	TGTGCCAGCTCACCATCTTCGGTAGCAACTAATGAAAAACTGTTTTTT	CASSPSSVATNEKLFF
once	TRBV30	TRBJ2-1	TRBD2	TGTGCCTGGAGTGTGGGCGGGGGGATTAACAATGAGCAGTTCTTC	CAWSVGGGINNEQFF
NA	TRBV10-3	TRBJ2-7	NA	TGTGCCATCAGTGAGTCTTCATACAATACCTACGAGCAGTACTTC	CAISESSYNTYEQYF
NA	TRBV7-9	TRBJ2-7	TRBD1	TGTGCCAGCAGGTCTACAGGGGGCGAACCCTACGAGCAGTACTTC	CASRSTGGEPYEQYF
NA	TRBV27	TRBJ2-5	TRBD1	TGTGCCAGCAGTTCGACAGGGTCGCGGGAGACCCAGTACTTC	CASSSTGSRETQYF
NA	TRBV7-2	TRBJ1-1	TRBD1	TGTGCCAGCAGCTCACAGGGGGGGAACACTGAAGCTTTCTTT	CASSSQGGNTEAFF
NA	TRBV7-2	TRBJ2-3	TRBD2	TGTGCCAGCAGCTTTACGGCGGGAGGGTCAGATACGCAGTATTTT	CASSFTAGGSDTQYF
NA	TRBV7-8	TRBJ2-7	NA	TGTGCCAGCAGTGAGGCCCGAGGCTACGAGCAGTACTTC	CASSEARGYEQYF
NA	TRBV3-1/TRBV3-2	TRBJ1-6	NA	TGTGCCAGCAGCCCCCCCCAGGCCCGCTATAATTCACCCCTCCACTTT	CASSPPQARYNSPLHF
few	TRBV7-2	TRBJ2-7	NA	TGTGCCAGCAGCGCGACTCAGGGCTACGAGCAGTACTTC	CASSATQGYEQYF
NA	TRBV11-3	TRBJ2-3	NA	TGTGCCAGCAGCTTAGGCGAGACAGACACAGATACGCAGTATTTT	CASSLGETDTDTQYF
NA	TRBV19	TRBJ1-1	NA	TGTGCCAGTAGTATTCGGGATCCCCTGAACACTGAAGCTTTCTTT	CASSIRDPLNTEAFF
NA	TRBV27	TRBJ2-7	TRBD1	TGTGCCAGCAGTTTATTATCCCAGACAGGGCCTCGTTTTGGGCAGTACTTC	CASSLLSQTGPRFGQYF
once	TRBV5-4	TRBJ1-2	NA	TGTGCCAGCAGCTTAACGGGGATGTATGGCTACACCTTC	CASSLTGMYGYTF
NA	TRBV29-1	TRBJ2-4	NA	TGCAGCGTTGAATCCGGGTTCAAAAACATTCAGTACTTC	CSVESGFKNIQYF
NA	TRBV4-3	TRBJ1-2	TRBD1	TGCGCCAGCAGCCAGCGACAGGGGGCCCATGGCTACACCTTC	CASSQRQGAHGYTF
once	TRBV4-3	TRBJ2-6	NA	TGCGCCAGCAGCCAAGGTACGCGGCTCTCTGGGGCCAACGTCCTGACTTTC	CASSQGTRLSGANVLTF
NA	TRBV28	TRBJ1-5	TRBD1	TGTGCCAGCAGCATTGGGACAGTCAATCAGCCCCAGCATTTT	CASSIGTVNQPQHF
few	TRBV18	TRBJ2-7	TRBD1	TGTGCCAGCTCACCACCACAGGGGGCTGAGCAGTACTTC	CASSPPQGAEQYF
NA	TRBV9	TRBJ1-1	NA	TGTGCCAGCAGCGTAGTTAGCAGTCTCACTGAAGCTTTCTTT	CASSVVSSLTEAFF
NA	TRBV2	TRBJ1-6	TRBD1	TGTGCCAGCAGCCCAGGGGGGTATGCCTATAATTCACCCCTCCACTTT	CASSPGGYAYNSPLHF
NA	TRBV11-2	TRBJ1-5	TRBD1	TGTGCCAGCAGCTCGGGACAGGGACAGGATCAGCCCCAGCATTTT	CASSSGQGQDQPQHF
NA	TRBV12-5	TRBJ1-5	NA	TGTGCTACCCCTGAGGGGGATTCCGTCTTCGGCAATCAGCCCCAGCATTTT	CATPEGDSVFGNQPQHF
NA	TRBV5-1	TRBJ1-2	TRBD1	TGCGCCAGCAGCTTGTATGGGACAGGGTTGGATGGCTACACCTTC	CASSLYGTGLDGYTF
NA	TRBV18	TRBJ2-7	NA	TGTGCCAGCTCACGATCAGGGTTAACCTACGAGCAGTACTTC	CASSRSGLTYEQYF
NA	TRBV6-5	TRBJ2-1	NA	TGTGCCAGCAACAACGGCAGGGTAGTCAATGAGCAGTTCTTC	CASNNGRVVNEQFF
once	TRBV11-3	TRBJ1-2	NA	TGTGCCAGCAGCGGAGGGGCAGGCGCTAACTATGGCTACACCTTC	CASSGGAGANYGYTF
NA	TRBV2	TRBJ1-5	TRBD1	TGTGCCAGCAGTGTAAGGGAGACAGGGTTGAATCAGCCCCAGCATTTT	CASSVRETGLNQPQHF
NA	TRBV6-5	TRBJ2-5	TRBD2	TGTGCCAGCAGCTTAGCGGGAGGGGGAGAGACCCAGTACTTC	CASSLAGGGETQYF
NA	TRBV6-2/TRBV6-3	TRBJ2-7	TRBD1	TGTGCCAGCAGTGGGACAGTCGCTCACGAGCAGTACTTC	CASSGTVAHEQYF
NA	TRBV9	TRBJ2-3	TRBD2	TGTGCCAGCAGCGTAGGTCGTTCGGGGGGGCCTTCAGATACGCAGTATTTT	CASSVGRSGGPSDTQYF
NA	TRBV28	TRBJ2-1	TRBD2	TGTGCCAGCAGTCGGACTAGCGTGGCGGTTCATGAGCAGTTCTTC	CASSRTSVAVHEQFF
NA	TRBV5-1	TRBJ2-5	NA	TGCGCCAGCAGCTTGGGTAGTAGCGGAGGAGCGGGAGAGACCCAGTACTTC	CASSLGSSGGAGETQYF
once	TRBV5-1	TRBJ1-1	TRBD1	TGCGCCAGCAGCCCATCCCAGACAGGGATGAACACTGAAGCTTTCTTT	CASSPSQTGMNTEAFF
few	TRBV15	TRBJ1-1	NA	TGTGCCACCGGGCTGACACAAATGAACACTGAAGCTTTCTTT	CATGLTQMNTEAFF
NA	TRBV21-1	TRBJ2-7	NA	TGTGCCAGCAGCAACCGGGACAATCTGAGAGAGTACTTC	CASSNRDNLREYF
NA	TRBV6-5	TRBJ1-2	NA	TGTGCCTCTTCCCTCGGGGTCGGCTACACCTTC	CASSLGVGYTF
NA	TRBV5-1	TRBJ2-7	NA	TGCGCCAGCAGCCAGGGCTTCGGGACATCCGTTTACGAGCAGTACTTC	CASSQGFGTSVYEQYF
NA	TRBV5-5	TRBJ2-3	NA	TGTGCCAGCAGCCCGAGAGGGGGGGGGCCCTATACGCAGTATTTT	CASSPRGGGPYTQYF
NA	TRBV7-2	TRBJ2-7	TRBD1	TGTGCCAGCAGCTTACAGGGACAGGGACCAAGCAGCTCCTACGAGCAGTACTTC	CASSLQGQGPSSSYEQYF
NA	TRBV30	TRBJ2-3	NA	TGTGCCTGGGAGTCCAGGTATACGCAGTATTTT	CAWESRYTQYF
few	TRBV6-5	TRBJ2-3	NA	TGTGCCAGCAGTCCCCTAGATACGCAGTATTTT	CASSPLDTQYF
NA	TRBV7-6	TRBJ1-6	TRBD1	TGTGCCAGCAGCCAAAGACAGGGGACTAATTCACCCCTCCACTTT	CASSQRQGTNSPLHF
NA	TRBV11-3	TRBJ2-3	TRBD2	TGTGCCAGCAGCTTGGGACTAGCGGGGGCAGACACGCAGTATTTT	CASSLGLAGADTQYF
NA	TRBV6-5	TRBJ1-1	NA	TGTGCCAGCAGACAGGGAAGGAACACTGAAGCTTTCTTT	CASRQGRNTEAFF
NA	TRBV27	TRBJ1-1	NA	TGTGCCACCCTTCCCCGGACAGCAACCAACACTGAAGCTTTCTTT	CATLPRTATNTEAFF
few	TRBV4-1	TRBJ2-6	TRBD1	TGCGCCAGCAGCCAAGGGGGCGACAGGGGCTCTGGGGCCAACGTCCTGACTTTC	CASSQGGDRGSGANVLTF
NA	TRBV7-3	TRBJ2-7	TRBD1	TGTGCCAGCAGCCGGACAGGGGGGAACGAGCAGTACTTC	CASSRTGGNEQYF
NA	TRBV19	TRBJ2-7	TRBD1	TGTGCCAGTAGACTGGGACAGGGGGCTTACGAGCAGTACTTC	CASRLGQGAYEQYF
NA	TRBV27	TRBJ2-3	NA	TGTGCCAGCAGTTCCCCGGGGTCTGAAGATACGCAGTATTTT	CASSSPGSEDTQYF
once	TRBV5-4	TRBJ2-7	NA	TGTGCCAGCAGCCCGTCAACTGCTGTATCCTACGAGCAGTACTTC	CASSPSTAVSYEQYF
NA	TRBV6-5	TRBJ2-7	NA	TGTGCCAGCAGCTCGACCGACGGGGCCTACGAGCAGTACTTC	CASSSTDGAYEQYF
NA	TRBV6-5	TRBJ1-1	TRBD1	TGTGCCAGCCTCCGAGGGGGCGTGACTGAAGCTTTCTTT	CASLRGGVTEAFF
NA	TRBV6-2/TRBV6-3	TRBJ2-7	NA	TGTGCCAGCAGTTACGCCCCTATGGCGGGGTTCTACGAGCAGTACTTC	CASSYAPMAGFYEQYF